In this sample, the clone carrying this T cell receptor beta chain turned up once. V lost 0 bases to trimming and J lost 3 bases; unmatched junction nucleotides: 4. This CDR3 is built from 16 residues. Looked up from germline, CDR1 is MGHRA and CDR2 is YSYEKL. Clones were read by immunoSEQ multiplex PCR, and TCRdb kept only the in-frame ones, dropping some. Of over 400,000 clones in the sample, approximately 82% were seen once. These data come from a study of shared clonotypes between healthy human individuals. This TCR was recovered from a woman in her forties in good health. Some clones in this sample may be carry-over from other donors' samples. The rearrangement joins TRBV4-1 to TRBJ2-7, with 11 nucleotides matching TRBD1. Sequencing was performed on PBMCs. The CDR3 DNA is TGCGCCAGCAGCCAAGATCCCGGGACAGGGGGCTACGAGCAGTACTTC. It specifies CASSQDPGTGGYEQYF.